The 2 T cell receptor beta chains below come from one sample, sequenced in a study of spatial heterogeneity in lung cancer. Indicated time point: sample taken at primary tumor resection. In TCRdb, the 5' RACE reads were re-called with MiXCR into one record per CDR3 protein. The sample shows some 5,000 distinct CDR3 sequences, roughly 13% of them seen only once. Points from the study as a whole: Counts of expanded intratumoral alpha and beta TCRs tracked tumor mutation counts.

For these TCRs, the target antigens are not known. This material consisted of lung tumor tissue, taken at surgery. These receptors all stem from a female donor with early-stage non-small cell lung cancer.

The gene calls are TRBV24-1 and TRBJ1-1, with no clear D. Germline V gives CDR1 KGHDR, CDR2 SFDVKD. This CDR3 contains 14 residues. Trimming took 6 bases from V and 1 from J, leaving 11 bases between them. The CDR3 is CATSNWGGNTEAFF. CDR3 nucleotides: TGTGCCACCAGTAATTGGGGAGGGAACACTGAAGCTTTCTTT.

This clonotype is medium-sized within its sample. This rearrangement joins TRBV27 to TRBJ1-1, with a possible D match to TRBD1 (6 bases). The CDR3 has 14 amino acids. V lost 8 bases and J 1 base, leaving 14 bases between the germline ends. CDR1 is MNHEY and CDR2 is SMNVEV in the germline V gene (reference sequence). The CDR3 coding sequence is TGTGCCAGCGCTCATGACAGGAGGAACACTGAAGCTTTCTTT. Its translation: CASAHDRRNTEAFF.